The T cell receptor (beta chain) under discussion was sequenced for a study of control samples from healthy donors and cancer patients. From germline, CDR1 is LGHDT and CDR2 YNNKEL (reference sequence). The CDR3 is 14 amino acids. V lost 1 base to trimming and J lost 3 bases, with 9 bases between them. In its sample, this clone was seen once. Assay used: immunoSEQ multiplex PCR; TCRdb lists only in-frame clones, some missing. The repertoire consists of some 410,000 clones, with 75% to 95% occurring once and the leading ten covering about 6.3%. This chain joins TRBV3-1 (or the pseudogene TRBV3-2) and TRBJ2-5; D unclear. This receptor was taken from a man aged 35-49 years with head and neck cancer. Input material: PBMCs. CDR3 sequence reads: CASSQGIGKETQYF. CDR3 sequence (DNA): TGTGCCAGCAGCCAAGGCATAGGGAAAGAGACCCAGTACTTC.